The source of this T cell receptor (beta chain) is a study of CD8 T cells in Susac syndrome. RNA amounts of 0.5 to 1 ug underwent reverse transcription with random hexamers. In TCRdb, the immunoSEQ multiplex PCR reads were re-called with MiXCR into one record per CDR3 protein. The sample holds around 150,000 distinct CDR3 sequences, about 95% seen once. Germline V gene sequence: CDR1 SGHTA, CDR2 FQGNSA. The V end lost 0 bases, the J end lost 1 base, and 9 bases lay between the germline ends. This CDR3 spans 15 amino acids. The receptor's source is a human donor in good health. Sequenced input: CD4+ T cells from PBMCs. This chain joins TRBV7-2 and TRBJ1-1, with D hard to call. This CDR3 reads CASSLAPQANTEAFF. CDR3 nucleotide sequence: TGTGCCAGCAGCTTAGCTCCCCAGGCGAACACTGAAGCTTTCTTT.